The 22 T cell receptor beta chains below come from one sample, sequenced in a study of blood T cell repertoires in COVID-19 (dated by TCRdb to between 2020 and 2021). Libraries were prepared through the immunoSEQ multiplex PCR assay. Here the immuneACCESS table is served through TCRdb, limited to in-frame sequences with V and J called. Missing clones are a known gap in these copies; in checked studies unresolved V genes cover under half, and the rest lacks a known reason. This sample comprises over 85,000 clones, around 87% of them detected only once. The ten largest clones take up around 3% of the sample. Sequencing was performed on peripheral blood. The receptors come from a man between 50 and 59 years old with active or convalescent COVID-19.

The chain links TRBV6-5 to TRBJ2-5; no firm D call. Trimming pared 7 bases from V and 4 bases from J, leaving 13 bases between. This CDR3 has 13 residues. The germline gives CDR1 MNHEY, CDR2 SVGAGI. CDR3 protein: CASTLTPRETQYF. CDR3 nucleotides: TGTGCCAGCACACTCACTCCTAGAGAGACCCAGTACTTC.

The chain is built from TRBV18 and TRBJ1-5, with D tentatively TRBD1 (6 bases). V lost 3 bases and J 4 bases, leaving 7 bases between the germline ends. This CDR3 has 13 residues. Germline V gene data show CDR1 as KGHSH and CDR2 as LQKENI. The CDR3 DNA reads TGTGCCAGCTCACCCGACAGGAATCAGCCCCAGCATTTT. Translating gives CASSPDRNQPQHF.

This CDR3 reads CATRQGLDSPLHF. In nucleotides, the CDR3 is TGTGCCACCAGACAGGGTTTGGATTCACCCCTCCACTTT. The chain links TRBV2 to TRBJ1-6, with 7 nucleotides matching TRBD1. CDR3 length: 13 amino acids. The germline V gene encodes CDR1 SNHLY and CDR2 FYNNEI. V lost 10 bases, J lost 8 bases, and 8 bases stayed unmatched.

The chain links TRBV9 to TRBJ1-2; 7 bases agree with TRBD1. Germline V lookup: CDR1 SGDLS, CDR2 YYNGEE. The CDR3 loop spans 15 amino acids. V shed 3 bases and J 2 bases; nucleotides not matched to a gene: 7. CDR3 region: CASSEGTAKNYGYTF. The CDR3 DNA reads as TGTGCCAGCAGCGAAGGGACAGCCAAAAACTATGGCTACACCTTC.

Here the CDR3 reads CAISAREPNTEAFF. The CDR3 region has the DNA TGTGCCATCAGTGCCAGGGAACCGAACACTGAAGCTTTCTTT. The chain has TRBV10-3 and TRBJ1-1, with D perhaps TRBD1 (5 bases). The V end was cut by 4 bases, the J end by 1 base, with 10 bases between. CDR1 and CDR2 (germline): ENHRY, SYGVKD. This CDR3 has 14 residues.

V is TRBV27 and J is TRBJ2-7, with 9 bases lining up with TRBD1. V shed 7 bases, J shed 1 base, and the junction held 11 bases outside the gene matches. CDR3 length equals 16 residues. Germline V gene lookup returns CDR1 MNHEY and CDR2 SMNVEV (reference sequence). The CDR3 DNA reads as TGTGCCAGCAATCCCTTCCCGGGACAGGGTTCCTACGAGCAGTACTTC. It specifies CASNPFPGQGSYEQYF.

As to this clone: The sample carries other DNA sequences with the same CDR3. This chain links TRBV7-2 with TRBJ2-5; D possibly corresponds to TRBD1 (6 bases). CDR1 and CDR2 from the germline V gene are SGHTA and FQGNSA. V was clipped by 3 bases and J by 2 bases, with 7 bases between them. CDR3 length: 13 residues. As DNA, the CDR3 is TGTGCCAGCAGCTTTGGACAGCAAGAGACCCAGTACTTC. Translating gives CASSFGQQETQYF.

The chain links TRBV10-1 to TRBJ1-2; the match to TRBD1 covers 7 bases. Germline V gives CDR1 WNHNN, CDR2 SYGVQD (reference sequence). This CDR3 has 14 amino acids. J was trimmed by 6 bases and V by 3 bases; bases with no gene match: 7. CDR3 region: CASSDGQDTHGYTF. CDR3 nucleotide sequence: TGCGCCAGCAGTGATGGACAGGACACCCATGGCTACACCTTC.

To note about this clone: Other DNA sequences within the sample encode an identical CDR3. The chain couples TRBV27 to TRBJ2-2; D is undetermined. Trimming stripped 4 bases from V and 2 bases from J, with 5 bases between. The CDR3 covers 13 residues. Looked up from germline, CDR1 is MNHEY and CDR2 is SMNVEV (reference sequence). CDR3 region: CASSSLNTGELFF. The CDR3 DNA is TGTGCCAGCAGTTCACTCAACACCGGGGAGCTGTTTTTT.

CDR3 residues: CASNGVGQGYNEQFF. Written as DNA, the CDR3 is TGTGCCAGCAACGGGGTGGGACAGGGCTACAATGAGCAGTTCTTC. The J gene is TRBJ2-1, the V gene TRBV7-9; TRBD1 matches 9 bases. V was clipped by 7 bases and J by 3 bases; unmatched bases: 7. Germline V gives CDR1 SEHNR, CDR2 FQNEAQ (reference sequence). The CDR3 consists of 15 residues. The whole variable domain, remainder taken from reference TRBV7-9 and TRBJ2-1, is DTGVSQNPRHKITKRGQNVTFRCDPISEHNRLYWYRQTLGQGPEFLTYFQNEAQLEKSRLLSDRFSAERPKGSFSTLEIQRTEQGDSAMYLCASNGVGQGYNEQFFGPGTRLTVL.

The V and J genes are TRBV7-9 and TRBJ2-5; TRBD1 matches at 12 bases. J gave up 5 bases and V 6 bases, and 13 bases lay outside the gene matches. Germline values: CDR1 SEHNR, CDR2 FQNEAQ (reference sequence). The CDR3 is 17 amino acids. This chain's CDR3 is CASSSGTGGGGVETQYF. The CDR3 nucleotides read TGTGCCAGCAGTTCCGGGACAGGGGGCGGTGGGGTGGAGACCCAGTACTTC.

This chain connects TRBV2 to TRBJ1-2, with a possible D match to TRBD1 (5 bases). The CDR3 runs to 13 residues. V lost 4 bases and J lost 5, with 11 bases in between. Germline V gene sequence: CDR1 SNHLY, CDR2 FYNNEI. The CDR3 DNA is TGTGCCAGCAGTGCCCAGGGATCTTATGGCTACACCTTC. Its protein is CASSAQGSYGYTF.

The rearrangement joins TRBV2 to TRBJ1-2; perhaps TRBD1 as D (5 bases). The ends were cut back, 3 bases at V and 10 bases at J, with 12 bases in the middle. This CDR3 contains 12 residues. Germline V CDR1 and CDR2: SNHLY, FYNNEI. The CDR3 DNA is TGTGCCAGCAGTGATCGAGGACAAGCCTACACCTTC. Its protein product is CASSDRGQAYTF.

The chain links TRBV30 to TRBJ2-7; D is perhaps TRBD1 (5 bases). CDR1 is GTSNPN, CDR2 SVGIG, per germline (reference sequence). The CDR3 extends over 13 amino acids. V dropped 4 bases and J dropped 5 bases, with 15 bases sitting between them. CDR3 bases: TGTGCCTGGAAGAGGCAGGGTGGCAACGAGCAGTACTTC. Encoded protein: CAWKRQGGNEQYF.

The rearrangement uses TRBV10-3 and TRBJ1-5, with D possibly TRBD1 on 5 matching bases. CDR1 ENHRY and CDR2 SYGVKD come from the germline V gene. The CDR3 spans 14 residues. V was cut by 10 bases and J by 2 bases, with 15 bases left in between. The chain's CDR3 is CATQVLQGNQPQHF. The CDR3 nucleotides are TGTGCCACCCAAGTTTTACAGGGCAATCAGCCCCAGCATTTT.

The gene calls are TRBV15 and TRBJ1-5, with D possibly matching TRBD1 (5 bases). Germline assignment: CDR1 LNHNV and CDR2 YYDKDF (reference sequence). This CDR3 region has 13 residues. V lost 7 bases to trimming and J lost 4 bases, with 11 bases between them. The CDR3 nucleotides are TGTGCCACCATGGGGGGACCGAATCAGCCCCAGCATTTT. This sequence encodes CATMGGPNQPQHF.

With regard to this clone: Other DNA sequences in this specimen translate into the identical CDR3. The V and J genes are TRBV28 and TRBJ1-2; D unresolved. The germline gives CDR1 MDHEN, CDR2 SYDVKM. The CDR3 has 14 residues. The V end lost 6 bases, the J end lost 0 bases, and 11 bases lay between the germline ends. This chain's CDR3 is CASRPPGANYGYTF. The CDR3 coding sequence is TGTGCCAGCAGACCCCCGGGAGCTAACTATGGCTACACCTTC.

The chain employs TRBV5-1 and TRBJ2-3, with D perhaps matching TRBD1 (5 bases). V dropped 3 bases and J dropped 0 bases, with 11 bases sitting between them. Germline values: CDR1 SGHRS, CDR2 YFSETQ. This CDR3 contains 15 residues. The CDR3 nucleotides read TGCGCCAGCAGCTCCCAGGGCACTAGCACAGATACGCAGTATTTT. Its protein is CASSSQGTSTDTQYF.

V usage is TRBV18 and J usage is TRBJ1-1, with 11 nucleotides matching TRBD1. The length of the CDR3 is 16 residues. Germline trimming cut 4 bases from V and 1 base from J; bases unmatched to any gene: 5. Germline CDR1 and CDR2: KGHSH and LQKENI. The CDR3, as DNA: TGTGCCAGCTCACTGGGACAGGGGGGCCGGAACACTGAAGCTTTCTTT. Protein sequence: CASSLGQGGRNTEAFF.

This chain joins TRBV5-1 and TRBJ1-4; 10 bases are a match to TRBD1. Germline loops: CDR1 SGHRS, CDR2 YFSETQ. This CDR3 has 15 residues. Trimming cost V 3 bases and J 7 bases; bases outside gene matches: 6. The CDR3 region is CASSSGQGIGEKLFF. CDR3 nucleotides: TGCGCCAGCAGCTCGGGACAGGGGATTGGTGAAAAACTGTTTTTT.

V is TRBV13 and J is TRBJ2-5; possible D gene TRBD1, 6 bases. CDR3 length: 16 amino acids. CDR1 and CDR2 from the germline V gene are PRHDT and FYEKMQ (reference sequence). Trimming stripped 4 bases from V and 0 bases from J, with 15 bases between. The CDR3 sequence: CASSSGQSPYQETQYF. CDR3 sequence (DNA): TGTGCCAGCAGCTCCGGACAGTCCCCGTACCAAGAGACCCAGTACTTC.

The V and J genes are TRBV6-2 or TRBV6-3 and TRBJ1-5, with D possibly TRBD1 on 6 matching bases. V dropped 0 bases and J dropped 3 bases, with 9 bases sitting between them. The CDR3 loop spans 15 amino acids. Per the germline V gene, CDR1 is MNHEY and CDR2 is SVGEGT. The DNA for the CDR3 is TGTGCCAGCAGTTACTCGGGGGGGCTCAATCAGCCCCAGCATTTT. Residues: CASSYSGGLNQPQHF.